The rows below give T cell receptor beta chains drawn from one sample of a study of cytomegalovirus exposure and HLA in healthy donors. The protocol was immunoSEQ multiplex PCR, while the TCRdb copy is restricted to in-frame clones and leaves out a portion. The table records around 150,000 clones, roughly 9.6% of them present only once. Sequencing was performed on PBMCs. The receptors stem from a woman aged 35 to 49 in good health and CMV-seropositive. Both conserved end residues are trimmed from each CDR3.

>TRBV10-3|TRBJ1-2
AISVQGSHGYT
>TRBV9|TRBJ1-3
ASSRSGNTIY
>TRBV6-6|TRBJ2-3
ASSYGTSGADTQY
>TRBV7-6|TRBJ1-1
ASSLEQRLNTEAF
>TRBV4-3|TRBJ2-3
ASSRATGGSSTDTQY
>TRBV19|TRBJ2-3
ASSMPAGQGFTDTQY
>TRBV5-8|TRBJ1-5
ASSRGQILHQPQH
>TRBV5-4|TRBJ2-7
ASSLVRASSYEQY
>TRBV5-1|TRBJ1-1
ASSSSIQGVGTEAF
>TRBV7-2|TRBJ2-5
ASSPLAETQY
>TRBV6-1|TRBJ1-5
ASSEPQGILSNQPQH
>TRBV5-4|TRBJ2-7
ASSSDPGRDEQY
>TRBV6-1|TRBJ1-5
ASSGRGGGH
>TRBV5-4|TRBJ2-2
ASSPGLAGGPNTGELF
>TRBV25-1|TRBJ1-4
ASEFNEKLF
>TRBV19|TRBJ2-1
ASSSQRGLNNEQF
>TRBV15|TRBJ2-7
ATSRGGERGLREQY
>TRBV7-3|TRBJ2-3
ASSRLEASTDTQY
>TRBV5-1|TRBJ2-5
ASSLGLETQY
>TRBV4-3|TRBJ1-2
ASSQGRGAYGYT
>TRBV14|TRBJ1-6
ASSNSRDSPLH
>TRBV5-1|TRBJ1-1
ASSLGAGGTEAF
>TRBV6-5|TRBJ1-1
ASSNGQGWDTEAF
>TRBV2|TRBJ2-1
ASSEAWLAGNYNEQF
>TRBV10-3|TRBJ2-5
AISAGKGREETQY